This T cell receptor (beta chain) is from a study of T cells expressing NK-cell markers. Broader study findings: These clonotypes also led the CD3+CD56-NKG2C+ fraction in a handful of donors. The study found dominant NKG2C+ clonotypes at roughly 1.0-8% of CD8+ T cells in about six donors.

What made the TCR beta cDNA was 5'RACE template switching with UMIs. TCRdb processed the 5' RACE reads again and assigns one entry to each CDR3 protein, with no DNA. The sample data list hundreds of thousands of distinct CDR3 sequences. Of note for this clonotype: Its antigen is currently unknown.

The V gene's germline CDR1 is SGHTA and CDR2 FQGNSA. This CDR3 region has 14 residues. The sample comprised blood T cells: a sorted CD56 or NKG2C T cell subset, CD4+ or CD8+ T cells, or bulk PBMC T cells (not recorded which). The V and J genes are TRBV7-2 and TRBJ2-7; without DNA, the TCRdb call of TRBD2 cannot be checked. The TCR originated in a man aged 18 to 30 in good health. The CDR3 is CASSWVAEQYEQYF. The variable domain in full, with the rest retrieved from reference TRBV7-2 and TRBJ2-7, is GAGVSQSPSNKVTEKGKDVELRCDPISGHTALYWYRQSLGQGLEFLIYFQGNSAPDKSGLPSDRFSAERTGGSVSTLTIQRTQQEDSAVYLCASSWVAEQYEQYFGPGTRLTVT.